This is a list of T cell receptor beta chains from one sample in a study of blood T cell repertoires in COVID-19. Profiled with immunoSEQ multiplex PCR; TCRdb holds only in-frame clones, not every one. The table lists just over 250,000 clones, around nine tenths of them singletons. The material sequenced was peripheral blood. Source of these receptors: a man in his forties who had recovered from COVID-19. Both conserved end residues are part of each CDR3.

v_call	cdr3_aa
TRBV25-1	CASSPGTVYNEQFF
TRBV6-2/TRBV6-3	CASSYWLAATDTQYF
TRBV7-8	CASSLTPGGTYEQYF
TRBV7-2	CASRLSGPLHGYTF
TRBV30	CAWSPRVNYGYTF
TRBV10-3	CAIPRTGNYGYTF
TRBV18	CASSPGTGNVFITEAFF
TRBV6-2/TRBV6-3	CASSIAGTSGYYEQYF
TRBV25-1	CASSIWESYGYTF
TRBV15	CATSRGGGDGGQYF
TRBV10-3	CAISDWGRDDEQFF
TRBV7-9	CASSSLSGSKYEQFF
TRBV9	CASSWAPHEQYF
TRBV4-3	CASSQDVQGAYEQYF
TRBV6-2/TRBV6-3	CASSYSNRAGYYTF
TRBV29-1	CSVAETGYYGYTF
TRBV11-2	CASRDRGGTQYF
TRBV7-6	CASSLGPQGRSTEAFF
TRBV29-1	CSVAGQLTGANVLTF
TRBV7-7	CASSLERGGQETQYF
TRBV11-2	CASSPGQGAEKLFF